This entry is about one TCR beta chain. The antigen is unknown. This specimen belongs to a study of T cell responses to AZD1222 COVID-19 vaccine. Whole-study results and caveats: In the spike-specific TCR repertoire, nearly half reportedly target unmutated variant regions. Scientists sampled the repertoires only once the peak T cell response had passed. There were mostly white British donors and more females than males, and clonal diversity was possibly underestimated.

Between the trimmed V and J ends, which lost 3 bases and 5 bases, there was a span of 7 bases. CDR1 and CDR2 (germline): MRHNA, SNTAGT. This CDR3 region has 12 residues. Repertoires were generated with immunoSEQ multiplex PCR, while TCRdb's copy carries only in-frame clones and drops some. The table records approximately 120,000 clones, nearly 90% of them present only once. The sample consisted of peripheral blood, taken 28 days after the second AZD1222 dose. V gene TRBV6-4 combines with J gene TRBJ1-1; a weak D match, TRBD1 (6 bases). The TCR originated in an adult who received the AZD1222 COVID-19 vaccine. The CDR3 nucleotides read TGTGCCAGCAGTGAAGGGGGGACTGAAGCTTTCTTT. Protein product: CASSEGGTEAFF.